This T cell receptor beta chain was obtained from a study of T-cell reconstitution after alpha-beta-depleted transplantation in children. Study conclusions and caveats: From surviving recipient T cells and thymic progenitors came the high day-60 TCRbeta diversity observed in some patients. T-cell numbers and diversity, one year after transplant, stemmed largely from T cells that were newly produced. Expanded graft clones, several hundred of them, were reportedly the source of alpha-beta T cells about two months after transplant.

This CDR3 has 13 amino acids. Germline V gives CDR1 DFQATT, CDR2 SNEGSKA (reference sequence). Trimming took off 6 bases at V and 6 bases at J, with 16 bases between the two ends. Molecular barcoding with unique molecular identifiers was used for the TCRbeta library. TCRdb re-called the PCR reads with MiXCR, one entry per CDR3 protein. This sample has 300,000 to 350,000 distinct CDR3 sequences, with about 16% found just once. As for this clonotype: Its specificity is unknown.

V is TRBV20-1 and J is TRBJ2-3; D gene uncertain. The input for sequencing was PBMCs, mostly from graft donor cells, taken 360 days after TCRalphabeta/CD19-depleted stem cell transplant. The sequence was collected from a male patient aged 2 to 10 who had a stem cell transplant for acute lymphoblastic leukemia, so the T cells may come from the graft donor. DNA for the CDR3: TGCAGTGCCACGCACTCAGGAACGGATACGCAGTATTTT. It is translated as CSATHSGTDTQYF.